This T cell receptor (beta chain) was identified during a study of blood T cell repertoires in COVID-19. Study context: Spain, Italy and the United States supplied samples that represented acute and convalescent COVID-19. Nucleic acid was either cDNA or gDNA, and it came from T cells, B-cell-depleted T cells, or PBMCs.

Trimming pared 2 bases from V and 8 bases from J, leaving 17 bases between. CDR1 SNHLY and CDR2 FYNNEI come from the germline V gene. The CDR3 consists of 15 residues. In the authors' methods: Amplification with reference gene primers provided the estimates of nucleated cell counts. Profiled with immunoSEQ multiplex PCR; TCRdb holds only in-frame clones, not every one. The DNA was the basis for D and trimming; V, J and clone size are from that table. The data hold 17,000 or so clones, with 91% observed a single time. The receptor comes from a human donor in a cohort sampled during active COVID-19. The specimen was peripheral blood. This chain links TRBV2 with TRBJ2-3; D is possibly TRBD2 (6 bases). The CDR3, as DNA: TGTGCCAGCAGTGAATCCAGGGCGGAGGGTAGTACGCAGTATTTT. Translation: CASSESRAEGSTQYF.